These T cell receptor beta chains were read from a single sample in a study of shared clonotypes between healthy human individuals. The table came from immunoSEQ multiplex PCR; TCRdb's copy has only in-frame clones and leaves some out. The profile shows approximately 620,000 clones, 97% of them singletons. Sample: naive CD4+ T cells sorted from blood. These receptors originate from a woman aged 30 to 39 in good health. CDR3s include the opening cysteine and the closing phenylalanine or tryptophan. Each record gives: clone size, V gene, J gene, D gene, CDR3 length, CDR3 DNA, CDR3 protein. D genes are given only for firm matches. The size of a clone is reported for some rows only, either as once, few or many, or as a class for expanded clones.

clone_size: few
v_call: TRBV6-5
j_call: TRBJ1-5
d_call: NA
cdr3_length: 13
cdr3_nt: TGTGCCAGCAGTTACAGTTGGGGACAGCCCCAGCATTTT
cdr3_aa: CASSYSWGQPQHF

clone_size: NA
v_call: TRBV6-6
j_call: TRBJ1-1
d_call: NA
cdr3_length: 11
cdr3_nt: TGTGCCAGCAGTTACGACACTGAAGCTTTCTTT
cdr3_aa: CASSYDTEAFF

clone_size: NA
v_call: TRBV18
j_call: TRBJ2-7
d_call: NA
cdr3_length: 12
cdr3_nt: TGTGCCAGCTCAGGTGATGCGGACGAGCAGTACTTC
cdr3_aa: CASSGDADEQYF

clone_size: NA
v_call: TRBV28
j_call: TRBJ2-5
d_call: TRBD2
cdr3_length: 16
cdr3_nt: TGTGCCAGCAGTCCCAGTGGGGGGGTCCCTCGTAAGACCCAGTACTTC
cdr3_aa: CASSPSGGVPRKTQYF

clone_size: NA
v_call: TRBV28
j_call: TRBJ1-1
d_call: NA
cdr3_length: 12
cdr3_nt: TGTGCCAGCAGTTTAGGGGGGTTTCTGGCTTTCTTT
cdr3_aa: CASSLGGFLAFF

clone_size: NA
v_call: TRBV7-7
j_call: TRBJ2-5
d_call: NA
cdr3_length: 14
cdr3_nt: TGTGCCAGCAGCCCTGGCGCGCCTCAAGAGACCCAGTACTTC
cdr3_aa: CASSPGAPQETQYF

clone_size: NA
v_call: TRBV18
j_call: TRBJ2-7
d_call: TRBD2
cdr3_length: 13
cdr3_nt: TGTGCCAGCTCACCGCGGGAGGCTTACGAGCAGTACTTC
cdr3_aa: CASSPREAYEQYF

clone_size: NA
v_call: TRBV19
j_call: TRBJ2-7
d_call: NA
cdr3_length: 18
cdr3_nt: TGTGCCAGTAGTATAAATGGATTTGGGGGACAAAGAATCTACGAGCAGTACTTC
cdr3_aa: CASSINGFGGQRIYEQYF

clone_size: NA
v_call: TRBV5-4
j_call: TRBJ2-7
d_call: TRBD1
cdr3_length: 15
cdr3_nt: TGTGCCAGCAGCGGGGGGACAGGGGAGACCTACGAGCAGTACTTC
cdr3_aa: CASSGGTGETYEQYF

clone_size: NA
v_call: TRBV10-2
j_call: TRBJ2-5
d_call: NA
cdr3_length: 14
cdr3_nt: TGCGCCAGCCGTCCGCGCGGGGTCCAAGAGACCCAGTACTTC
cdr3_aa: CASRPRGVQETQYF

clone_size: NA
v_call: TRBV29-1
j_call: TRBJ1-2
d_call: NA
cdr3_length: 13
cdr3_nt: TGCAGCGTTGGTGGGTACTTAAACTATGGCTACACCTTC
cdr3_aa: CSVGGYLNYGYTF

clone_size: NA
v_call: TRBV27
j_call: TRBJ1-5
d_call: NA
cdr3_length: 14
cdr3_nt: TGTGCCAGCAGCCCGGGTCAGGGAGCCCAGCCCCAGCATTTT
cdr3_aa: CASSPGQGAQPQHF

clone_size: NA
v_call: TRBV11-2
j_call: TRBJ2-1
d_call: TRBD1
cdr3_length: 17
cdr3_nt: TGTGCCAGCAGCGTCGGACAGGCGTTCAACTCCTACAATGAGCAGTTCTTC
cdr3_aa: CASSVGQAFNSYNEQFF

clone_size: NA
v_call: TRBV5-4
j_call: TRBJ2-7
d_call: NA
cdr3_length: 16
cdr3_nt: TGTGCCAGCAGCTTGGTCGGCAGGACAGCCTCCTACGAGCAGTACTTC
cdr3_aa: CASSLVGRTASYEQYF

clone_size: NA
v_call: TRBV2
j_call: TRBJ2-2
d_call: TRBD1
cdr3_length: 15
cdr3_nt: TGTGCCAGCAGGTGGGACAGGGGGCTCACCGGGGAGCTGTTTTTT
cdr3_aa: CASRWDRGLTGELFF

clone_size: NA
v_call: TRBV6-5
j_call: TRBJ1-6
d_call: NA
cdr3_length: 13
cdr3_nt: TGTGCCAGCCGGGCAGAATATAATTCACCCCTCCACTTT
cdr3_aa: CASRAEYNSPLHF

clone_size: NA
v_call: TRBV2
j_call: TRBJ1-1
d_call: TRBD1
cdr3_length: 14
cdr3_nt: TGTGCCAGCAGGGGCAGGGGGCTTTACACTGAAGCTTTCTTT
cdr3_aa: CASRGRGLYTEAFF

clone_size: NA
v_call: TRBV6-5
j_call: TRBJ2-7
d_call: NA
cdr3_length: 14
cdr3_nt: TGTGCCAGCACGCAGGGACTTCCCCCCTACGAGCAGTACTTC
cdr3_aa: CASTQGLPPYEQYF

clone_size: NA
v_call: TRBV28
j_call: TRBJ2-7
d_call: NA
cdr3_length: 15
cdr3_nt: TGTGCCAGCAGTCTTTATGAAGGGACGGTCTACGAGCAGTACTTC
cdr3_aa: CASSLYEGTVYEQYF

clone_size: once
v_call: TRBV2
j_call: TRBJ2-3
d_call: NA
cdr3_length: 11
cdr3_nt: TGTGCCAGCAGTCAGGAGTATACGCAGTATTTT
cdr3_aa: CASSQEYTQYF

clone_size: once
v_call: TRBV21-1
j_call: TRBJ1-1
d_call: NA
cdr3_length: 15
cdr3_nt: TGTGCCAGCAGTCCCCGGGACGGCCAGAACACTGAAGCTTTCTTT
cdr3_aa: CASSPRDGQNTEAFF

clone_size: once
v_call: TRBV11-2
j_call: TRBJ2-7
d_call: NA
cdr3_length: 14
cdr3_nt: TGTGCCAGCAGCTTGGGACTCCTTACCTACGAGCAGTACTTC
cdr3_aa: CASSLGLLTYEQYF

clone_size: few
v_call: TRBV18
j_call: TRBJ1-5
d_call: NA
cdr3_length: 17
cdr3_nt: TGTGCCAGCTCACCCACTGACCGGGGGTTTGGCAATCAGCCCCAGCATTTT
cdr3_aa: CASSPTDRGFGNQPQHF

clone_size: NA
v_call: TRBV28
j_call: TRBJ2-5
d_call: TRBD1
cdr3_length: 14
cdr3_nt: TGTGCCAGCAGGGTGGGACAGATCCAAGAGACCCAGTACTTC
cdr3_aa: CASRVGQIQETQYF

clone_size: NA
v_call: TRBV2
j_call: TRBJ1-5
d_call: TRBD1
cdr3_length: 13
cdr3_nt: TGTGCCAGCAGGACAGGGGGTTATCAGCCCCAGCATTTT
cdr3_aa: CASRTGGYQPQHF

clone_size: NA
v_call: TRBV12-2
j_call: TRBJ2-1
d_call: NA
cdr3_length: 13
cdr3_nt: TGTGCAAGTCGCCTCGAACCTTGTAATGAGCAGTTCTTC
cdr3_aa: CASRLEPCNEQFF

clone_size: NA
v_call: TRBV20-1
j_call: TRBJ2-7
d_call: NA
cdr3_length: 11
cdr3_nt: TGCAGTGCTAGACGAGGGTACGAGCAGTACTTC
cdr3_aa: CSARRGYEQYF

clone_size: NA
v_call: TRBV9
j_call: TRBJ1-2
d_call: NA
cdr3_length: 15
cdr3_nt: TGTGCCAGCAGCGTAGGGGTAGGGTCAGGCTATGGCTACACCTTC
cdr3_aa: CASSVGVGSGYGYTF

clone_size: NA
v_call: TRBV28
j_call: TRBJ1-4
d_call: NA
cdr3_length: 16
cdr3_nt: TGTGCCAGCAGTACGTATACAGGGAAGACTAATGAAAAACTGTTTTTT
cdr3_aa: CASSTYTGKTNEKLFF

clone_size: NA
v_call: TRBV7-9
j_call: TRBJ1-2
d_call: NA
cdr3_length: 16
cdr3_nt: TGTGCCAGCAGCCGCCATGGGGGGGCTAAGGACTATGGCTACACCTTC
cdr3_aa: CASSRHGGAKDYGYTF

clone_size: NA
v_call: TRBV29-1
j_call: TRBJ2-7
d_call: TRBD1
cdr3_length: 18
cdr3_nt: TGCAGCGTCCGCACGGGGATGGGGACAGGGAAAAGCTCCTACGAGCAGTACTTC
cdr3_aa: CSVRTGMGTGKSSYEQYF

clone_size: NA
v_call: TRBV28
j_call: TRBJ1-1
d_call: TRBD1
cdr3_length: 15
cdr3_nt: TGTGCCAGCAGTTTATTCGGACAGGCGGGCACTGAAGCTTTCTTT
cdr3_aa: CASSLFGQAGTEAFF

clone_size: NA
v_call: TRBV11-2
j_call: TRBJ1-5
d_call: NA
cdr3_length: 14
cdr3_nt: TGTGCCAGCAGCTTGGGGTATAGCAATCAGCCCCAGCATTTT
cdr3_aa: CASSLGYSNQPQHF

clone_size: NA
v_call: TRBV28
j_call: TRBJ1-5
d_call: TRBD1
cdr3_length: 15
cdr3_nt: TGTGCCAGCAGGCAATCAGGGGGCGGTAATCAGCCCCAGCATTTT
cdr3_aa: CASRQSGGGNQPQHF

clone_size: NA
v_call: TRBV5-1
j_call: TRBJ2-3
d_call: TRBD1
cdr3_length: 14
cdr3_nt: TGCGCCAGCAGCCACCGGACAGGGACAGATACGCAGTATTTT
cdr3_aa: CASSHRTGTDTQYF

clone_size: NA
v_call: TRBV5-1
j_call: TRBJ2-6
d_call: NA
cdr3_length: 15
cdr3_nt: TGCGCCAGCAGCTTGGTCTATATTGGGGCCAACGTCCTGACTTTC
cdr3_aa: CASSLVYIGANVLTF

clone_size: NA
v_call: TRBV6-1
j_call: TRBJ2-3
d_call: NA
cdr3_length: 13
cdr3_nt: TGTGCCAGCAGTGGAAGCGGGACAGATACGCAGTATTTT
cdr3_aa: CASSGSGTDTQYF

clone_size: NA
v_call: TRBV9
j_call: TRBJ2-3
d_call: TRBD1
cdr3_length: 15
cdr3_nt: TGTGCCAGCAGCGGGGGACAGGTTAGCACAGATACGCAGTATTTT
cdr3_aa: CASSGGQVSTDTQYF

clone_size: NA
v_call: TRBV28
j_call: TRBJ2-3
d_call: NA
cdr3_length: 12
cdr3_nt: TGTGCCAGCAGTCTTACAGGAGATACGCAGTATTTT
cdr3_aa: CASSLTGDTQYF

clone_size: NA
v_call: TRBV28
j_call: TRBJ2-7
d_call: NA
cdr3_length: 15
cdr3_nt: TGTGCCAGCAGTCCCGGGACCCCCGTGATCTACGAGCAGTACTTC
cdr3_aa: CASSPGTPVIYEQYF

clone_size: NA
v_call: TRBV4-2
j_call: TRBJ2-7
d_call: TRBD2
cdr3_length: 15
cdr3_nt: TGTGCCAGCAGCCAATCACTAGCGGTTGATTACGAGCAGTACTTC
cdr3_aa: CASSQSLAVDYEQYF

clone_size: NA
v_call: TRBV6-5
j_call: TRBJ1-1
d_call: NA
cdr3_length: 14
cdr3_nt: TGTGCCAGCAGTCGGGGACTTTTGAACACTGAAGCTTTCTTT
cdr3_aa: CASSRGLLNTEAFF

clone_size: once
v_call: TRBV7-9
j_call: TRBJ2-3
d_call: NA
cdr3_length: 15
cdr3_nt: TGTGCCAGCAGAGCCGGGACGGGGGAAACAGATACGCAGTATTTT
cdr3_aa: CASRAGTGETDTQYF

clone_size: NA
v_call: TRBV7-2
j_call: TRBJ2-3
d_call: TRBD1
cdr3_length: 14
cdr3_nt: TGTGCCAGCAGCTTAGGGGGGACAGCAAATACGCAGTATTTT
cdr3_aa: CASSLGGTANTQYF

clone_size: NA
v_call: TRBV4-2
j_call: TRBJ1-2
d_call: TRBD1
cdr3_length: 13
cdr3_nt: TGTGCCAGCAGCCAGGGACAGGACTATGGCTACACCTTC
cdr3_aa: CASSQGQDYGYTF

clone_size: NA
v_call: TRBV6-5
j_call: TRBJ1-1
d_call: NA
cdr3_length: 14
cdr3_nt: TGTGCCAGCAGTAAGCCGGGACAGAACACTGAAGCTTTCTTT
cdr3_aa: CASSKPGQNTEAFF

clone_size: NA
v_call: TRBV5-1
j_call: TRBJ2-5
d_call: TRBD1
cdr3_length: 17
cdr3_nt: TGCGCCAGCAGCCCCGGATTCCTAGGACAGGCCCAAGAGACCCAGTACTTC
cdr3_aa: CASSPGFLGQAQETQYF

clone_size: NA
v_call: TRBV28
j_call: TRBJ2-7
d_call: TRBD2
cdr3_length: 15
cdr3_nt: TGTGCCAGCAGTTCCGGGACTAGCGGGCCCTACGAGCAGTACTTC
cdr3_aa: CASSSGTSGPYEQYF

clone_size: once
v_call: TRBV29-1
j_call: TRBJ1-1
d_call: NA
cdr3_length: 13
cdr3_nt: TGCAGCGTTCACCCCAGGTTCTTCTCTGAAGCTTTCTTT
cdr3_aa: CSVHPRFFSEAFF

clone_size: NA
v_call: TRBV6-6
j_call: TRBJ1-1
d_call: NA
cdr3_length: 15
cdr3_nt: TGTGCCAGCAGTCCAGGCCAGGGAGGGAACACTGAAGCTTTCTTT
cdr3_aa: CASSPGQGGNTEAFF

clone_size: NA
v_call: TRBV29-1
j_call: TRBJ1-2
d_call: NA
cdr3_length: 11
cdr3_nt: TGCAGCGTTGAAGGGTCTAGTGGCTACACCTTC
cdr3_aa: CSVEGSSGYTF

clone_size: NA
v_call: TRBV5-1
j_call: TRBJ1-1
d_call: TRBD1
cdr3_length: 16
cdr3_nt: TGCGCCAGCAGCAAACCAACAGGGGTAGGGGGCACTGAAGCTTTCTTT
cdr3_aa: CASSKPTGVGGTEAFF

clone_size: NA
v_call: TRBV19
j_call: TRBJ2-7
d_call: TRBD2
cdr3_length: 14
cdr3_nt: TGTGCCAGTAGTGAGGGACTAGATTCCTACGAGCAGTACTTC
cdr3_aa: CASSEGLDSYEQYF

clone_size: once
v_call: TRBV5-1
j_call: TRBJ2-1
d_call: TRBD2
cdr3_length: 18
cdr3_nt: TGCGCCAGCAGCTCGGATATAGCGGGAGGCCTCTCCTACAATGAGCAGTTCTTC
cdr3_aa: CASSSDIAGGLSYNEQFF

clone_size: NA
v_call: TRBV28
j_call: TRBJ1-2
d_call: NA
cdr3_length: 14
cdr3_nt: TGTGCCAGCAGTTTAAGGGTTTCGGTGCTTGGCTACACCTTC
cdr3_aa: CASSLRVSVLGYTF

clone_size: NA
v_call: TRBV5-1
j_call: TRBJ2-3
d_call: TRBD2
cdr3_length: 15
cdr3_nt: TGCGCCAGCAGCTTCGGGCGGGAGAGAACAGATACGCAGTATTTT
cdr3_aa: CASSFGRERTDTQYF

clone_size: NA
v_call: TRBV25-1
j_call: TRBJ2-1
d_call: NA
cdr3_length: 16
cdr3_nt: TGTGCCAGCAGTGCCGTACCAGGGCAATCCTACAATGAGCAGTTCTTC
cdr3_aa: CASSAVPGQSYNEQFF

clone_size: NA
v_call: TRBV5-1
j_call: TRBJ2-2
d_call: NA
cdr3_length: 14
cdr3_nt: TGCGCCAGCAGCTTGGACTCAGGCCCCGGGGAGCTGTTTTTT
cdr3_aa: CASSLDSGPGELFF